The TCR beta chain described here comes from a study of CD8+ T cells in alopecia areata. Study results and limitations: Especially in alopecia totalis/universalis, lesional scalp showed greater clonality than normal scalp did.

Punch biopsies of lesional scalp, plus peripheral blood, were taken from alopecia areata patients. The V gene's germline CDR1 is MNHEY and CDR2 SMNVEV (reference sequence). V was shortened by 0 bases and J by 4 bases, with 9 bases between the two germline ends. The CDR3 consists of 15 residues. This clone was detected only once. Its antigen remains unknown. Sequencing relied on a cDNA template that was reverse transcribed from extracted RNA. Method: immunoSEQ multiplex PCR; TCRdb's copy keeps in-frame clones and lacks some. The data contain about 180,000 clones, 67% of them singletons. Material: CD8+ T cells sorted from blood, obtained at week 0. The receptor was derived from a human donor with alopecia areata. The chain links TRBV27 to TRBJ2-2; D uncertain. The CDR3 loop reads CASSLSPTGTGELFF. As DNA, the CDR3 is TGTGCCAGCAGTTTATCCCCCACCGGCACCGGGGAGCTGTTTTTT.